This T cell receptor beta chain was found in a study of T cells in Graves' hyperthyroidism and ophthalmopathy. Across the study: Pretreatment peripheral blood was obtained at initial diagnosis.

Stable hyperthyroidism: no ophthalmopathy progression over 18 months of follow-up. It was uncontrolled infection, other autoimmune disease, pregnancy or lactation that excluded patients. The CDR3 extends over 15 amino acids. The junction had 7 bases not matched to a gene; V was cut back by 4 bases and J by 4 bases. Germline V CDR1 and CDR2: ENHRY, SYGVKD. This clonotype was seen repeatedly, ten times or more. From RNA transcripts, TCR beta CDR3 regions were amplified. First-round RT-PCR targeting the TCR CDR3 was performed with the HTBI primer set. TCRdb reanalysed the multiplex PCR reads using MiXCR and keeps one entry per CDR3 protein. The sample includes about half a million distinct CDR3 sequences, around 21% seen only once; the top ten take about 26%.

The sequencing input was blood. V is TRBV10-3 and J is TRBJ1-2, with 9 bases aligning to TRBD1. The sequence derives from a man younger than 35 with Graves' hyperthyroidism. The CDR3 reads CAISVWTGETYGYTF. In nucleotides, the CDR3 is TGTGCCATCAGTGTCTGGACAGGGGAAACCTATGGCTACACCTTC.